Each of the 9 T cell receptor beta chains below was sequenced from the same sample in a study of blood T cell repertoires in COVID-19. Libraries were prepared by immunoSEQ multiplex PCR; TCRdb keeps only in-frame clonotypes and omits some of them. The sample holds a few hundred thousand clones, about nine tenths seen once. The specimen was PBMCs or T cells enriched from blood (not recorded which). The receptors were sampled from a woman in her twenties or thirties who had been exposed to COVID-19.

The chain recombines TRBV20-1 with TRBJ1-5, with a possible D match to TRBD1 (5 bases). Deletions cut 3 bases from V and 1 base from J, with 10 bases between. This CDR3 has 14 residues. Germline V gene lookup returns CDR1 DFQATT and CDR2 SNEGSKA (reference sequence). In DNA, the CDR3 is TGCAGTGCTAGTGACAGTTTCAGCAATCAGCCCCAGCATTTT. The encoded protein is CSASDSFSNQPQHF.

This chain uses TRBV2 with TRBJ2-2; 7 bases align to TRBD1. Germline CDR1 reads SNHLY; CDR2 reads FYNNEI. The CDR3 has 15 residues. Unmatched junction bases numbered 4, after V lost 6 bases and J lost 0 bases. CDR3 nucleotide sequence: TGTGCCAGCAGCGCCGGGACAGCGAACACCGGGGAGCTGTTTTTT. This translates into CASSAGTANTGELFF.

V is TRBV28 and J is TRBJ2-7; D possibly corresponds to TRBD1 (5 bases). The CDR3 is made up of 11 amino acids. With 5 bases removed from V and 6 bases from J, the gap between germline ends came to 8 bases. Germline V CDR1 and CDR2: MDHEN, SYDVKM. The CDR3 sequence is CASSTGPEQYF. The DNA of the CDR3 is TGTGCCAGCAGTACAGGACCCGAGCAGTACTTC.

In nucleotides, the CDR3 is TGTGCCAGCAGTTACGACTACCGGAGGTACAATGAGCAGTTCTTC. Its translation: CASSYDYRRYNEQFF. This chain uses TRBV6-5 with TRBJ2-1, with D possibly being TRBD2 (5 bases). Germline-derived CDR1 and CDR2 are MNHEY and SVGAGI. V was shortened by 2 bases and J by 4 bases, with 12 bases between the two germline ends. The CDR3 is made up of 15 amino acids.

The J gene is TRBJ2-7, the V gene TRBV29-1; weak D call: TRBD1 (6 bases). Trimming stripped 4 bases from V and 2 bases from J, with 15 bases between. The germline gives CDR1 SQVTM, CDR2 ANQGSEA. The CDR3 has 14 amino acids. As DNA, the CDR3 is TGCAGCGTTGCGATCGGACAGTTGGCCTACGAGCAGTACTTC. Translating gives CSVAIGQLAYEQYF.

The chain employs TRBV15 and TRBJ1-2; TRBD1 is a possible D gene (5 bases). Trimming shortened V by 4 bases and J by 4 bases, and 22 bases separated the two germline ends. The germline CDR1 and CDR2 sequences are LNHNV and YYDKDF (reference sequence). CDR3 length: 17 amino acids. Here the CDR3 DNA reads TGTGCCACCAGCATATTACCCGGTGGGGACTCATTCTATGGCTACACCTTC. Amino acid sequence: CATSILPGGDSFYGYTF.

This chain connects TRBV7-8 to TRBJ1-1; D perhaps matches TRBD1 (6 bases). The CDR3 is made up of 15 amino acids. CDR1 is SGHVS and CDR2 is FQNEAQ in the germline V gene. Deletions cut 5 bases from V and 3 bases from J, with 16 bases between. CDR3 in amino acids: CASSPRTDWDTEAFF. The CDR3 DNA sequence: TGTGCCAGCAGCCCACGGACAGATTGGGACACTGAAGCTTTCTTT.

The chain carries TRBV19 and TRBJ1-6, with 9 bases aligning to TRBD1. The CDR3 extends over 15 amino acids. CDR1 and CDR2 from the germline V gene are LNHDA and SQIVND (reference sequence). J lost 14 bases, V lost 5 bases, and 13 bases had no gene match. The DNA of the CDR3 is TGTGCCAGTAGTGCCGCCACGGGACAGGGACCCACCCTCCACTTT. Translated, it gives CASSAATGQGPTLHF.

CDR3 region: CASSVTDRVESYTF. CDR3 coding DNA: TGTGCCAGCAGCGTAACGGACAGGGTAGAAAGCTACACCTTC. The chain joins TRBV9 to TRBJ1-2; TRBD1 agrees at 8 bases. CDR3 length: 14 residues. With V trimmed by 1 base and J by 9 bases, 8 bases remained unmatched. Looked up from germline, CDR1 is SGDLS and CDR2 is YYNGEE. Combining the CDR3 with reference TRBV9 and TRBJ1-2 gives the whole variable domain DSGVTQTPKHLITATGQRVTLRCSPRSGDLSVYWYQQSLDQGLQFLIQYYNGEERAKGNILERFSAQQFPDLHSELNLSSLELGDSALYFCASSVTDRVESYTFGSGTRLTVV.